One sample yielded the 19 T cell receptor beta chains listed below, sequenced in a study of blood T cell repertoires in COVID-19 (TCRdb year 2020). The library was made by the immunoSEQ multiplex PCR assay. Held by TCRdb, this immuneACCESS table contains in-frame sequences only and omits some clones. Under half of the omission traces to an unresolved V gene where checked; the cause of the rest is unknown. The sample table shows approximately 140,000 clones, and about 88% are seen once. The ten largest clones add up to 2.3% of the sample. The source material was PBMCs or T cells enriched from blood (not recorded which). The receptors were sampled from a woman aged 50 to 60 who had recovered from COVID-19.

J is TRBJ1-1 and V is TRBV6-6; tentatively, D is TRBD1 (5 bases). Per the germline V gene, CDR1 is MNHNY and CDR2 is SVGAGI (reference sequence). The CDR3 is 13 amino acids. Trimming shortened V by 6 bases and J by 5 bases, and 13 bases separated the two germline ends. CDR3 in amino acids: CASRLTQGTEAFF. CDR3 nucleotide sequence: TGTGCCAGCAGGCTGACCCAGGGAACTGAAGCTTTCTTT.

The rearrangement joins TRBV7-9 to TRBJ2-7; D remains ambiguous. V gave up 5 bases and J gave up 5 bases, with 7 bases separating them. CDR1 and CDR2 from the germline V gene are SEHNR and FQNEAQ (reference sequence). The CDR3 spans 11 residues. The CDR3 region is CASSPHDEQYF. The CDR3 bases are TGTGCCAGCAGCCCCCATGACGAGCAGTACTTC.

For the CDR3, the DNA is TGTGCCATCAGTGAGTCGAGTCGGGTATCGGGCACTGAAGCTTTCTTT. Translating it yields CAISESSRVSGTEAFF. The rearrangement links TRBV10-3 to TRBJ1-1; the D is unclear. Trimming took 0 bases from V and 4 from J, leaving 15 bases between them. The CDR3 length is 16 residues. Germline CDR1 ENHRY, CDR2 SYGVKD.

The chain joins TRBV5-1 to TRBJ1-1; 7 positions agree with TRBD1. The length of the CDR3 is 14 residues. J lost 8 bases, V lost 0 bases, and 7 bases had no gene match. Germline V CDR1 and CDR2: SGHRS, YFSETQ. CDR3 coding DNA: TGCGCCAGCAGCTTGGAGGCAGGGGGTAGAGAAGCTTTCTTT. Translating it yields CASSLEAGGREAFF.

The gene calls are TRBV21-1 and TRBJ2-1; the D segment call TRBD2 is taken from the table without a DNA check. TRBV21-1 counts as a pseudogene. The CDR3 spans 19 residues. Here the CDR3 DNA reads TGTGCCAGCAGCAAAGCGCTAACTAGCGGGGGACCCCGGTACAATGAGCAGTTCTTC. This sequence encodes CASSKALTSGGPRYNEQFF.

The V call is TRBV19, the J call TRBJ2-7; 12 bases align to TRBD1. Germline lookup yields CDR1 LNHDA and CDR2 SQIVND (reference sequence). This CDR3 has 15 amino acids. Losses at the gene ends were 1 base for V and 4 bases for J; bases not matched to a gene: 2. CDR3 residues: CASSIGDRGLYEQYF. The CDR3 coding sequence is TGTGCCAGTAGTATAGGGGACAGGGGGCTTTACGAGCAGTACTTC.

V usage is TRBV5-1 and J usage is TRBJ1-3; TRBD1 matches at 8 bases. Germline loops: CDR1 SGHRS, CDR2 YFSETQ. Trimming took 4 bases from V and 2 from J; bases not matched to a gene: 8. The CDR3 is 16 amino acids. CDR3 loop: CASSGPQGATGNTIYF. The CDR3 nucleotides are TGCGCCAGCAGCGGGCCCCAGGGGGCGACTGGAAACACCATATATTTT. Based on the CDR3 plus reference TRBV5-1 and TRBJ1-3, the full variable domain is KAGVTQTPRYLIKTRGQQVTLSCSPISGHRSVSWYQQTPGQGLQFLFEYFSETQRNKGNFPGRFSGRQFSNSRSEMNVSTLELGDSALYLCASSGPQGATGNTIYFGEGSWLTVV.

The gene calls are TRBV19 and TRBJ2-7; D may be TRBD2 (6 bases). With 3 bases removed from V and 4 bases from J, the gap between germline ends came to 13 bases. Germline CDR1 reads LNHDA; CDR2 reads SQIVND (reference sequence). The CDR3 extends over 14 amino acids. Here the CDR3 DNA reads TGTGCCAGTAGTATCCGGGACTTAGAATACGAGCAGTACTTC. It is translated as CASSIRDLEYEQYF.

Note on this clone: The sample carries other DNA sequences with the same CDR3. The chain is built from TRBV7-2 and TRBJ1-1; D is possibly TRBD1 (5 bases). The V end lost 1 base, the J end lost 0 bases, and 9 bases lay between the germline ends. This CDR3 comprises 15 residues. Germline values: CDR1 SGHTA, CDR2 FQGNSA. CDR3 protein: CASSLVTGLNTEAFF. The DNA of the CDR3 is TGTGCCAGCAGCTTAGTTACAGGCCTGAACACTGAAGCTTTCTTT.

The CDR3 DNA follows: TGCGCCAGCAACCCAAGTAGCCGGGGCGGGAGCTCTGGGGCCAACGTCCTGACTTTC. It specifies CASNPSSRGGSSGANVLTF. The J gene is TRBJ2-6, the V gene TRBV4-1; TRBD2 matches 7 bases. The junction had 15 bases not matched to a gene; V was cut back by 7 bases and J by 0 bases. This CDR3 comprises 19 residues. Germline-derived CDR1 and CDR2 are MGHRA and YSYEKL.

The chain recombines TRBV6-5 with TRBJ1-2; D ambiguous. Germline-derived CDR1 and CDR2 are MNHEY and SVGAGI. The CDR3 has 14 residues. The V gene lost 2 bases and the J gene lost 8 bases, with 15 bases spanning the gap. DNA for the CDR3: TGTGCCAGCAGTTACATCTCCGAGCGGACCGGCTACACCTTC. Translation gives CASSYISERTGYTF.

The rearrangement links TRBV5-1 to TRBJ2-7, with a tentative D call TRBD2 (5 bases). Germline V gene data show CDR1 as SGHRS and CDR2 as YFSETQ. The CDR3 extends over 14 amino acids. The germline V and J ends were trimmed by 0 bases and 4 bases, with 11 bases remaining between them. The CDR3, as DNA: TGCGCCAGCAGCTTGGCCGTTAGCGCTTACGAGCAGTACTTC. Its protein product is CASSLAVSAYEQYF.

The V gene is TRBV15, the J gene TRBJ2-5; 7 bases agree with TRBD2. The germline V gene encodes CDR1 LNHNV and CDR2 YYDKDF (reference sequence). V lost 4 bases to trimming and J lost 4 bases; unmatched junction nucleotides: 12. This CDR3 comprises 16 residues. In nucleotides, the CDR3 is TGTGCCACCAGCAATCGGCGGGGGAGTATGGGAGAGACCCAGTACTTC. Translated: CATSNRRGSMGETQYF.

The V and J genes are TRBV29-1 and TRBJ2-7, with 7 bases matching TRBD1. CDR3 size: 12 residues. The V gene end was trimmed by 7 bases and the J gene end by 6 bases; junction bases not matched to a gene: 9. Per the germline V gene, CDR1 is SQVTM and CDR2 is ANQGSEA. DNA of the CDR3: TGCAGCGCTTCCGACAGGGAGAGCGAGCAGTACTTC. This sequence encodes CSASDRESEQYF.

V gene TRBV6-4 combines with J gene TRBJ2-1, with 11 bases that match TRBD2. Germline V gives CDR1 MRHNA, CDR2 SNTAGT. V shed 4 bases and J 7 bases; nucleotides not matched to a gene: 3. CDR3 size: 14 residues. CDR3 coding DNA: TGTGCCAGCAGTGCTAGCGGGGGGCATAATGAGCAGTTCTTC. This gives the protein CASSASGGHNEQFF.

This clone was detected once. V gene TRBV5-6 combines with J gene TRBJ1-2; D is uncertain. The CDR3 loop spans 13 amino acids. Germline CDR1 and CDR2: SGHDT and YYEEEE. Trimming cost V 1 base and J 7 bases, with 11 bases left between them. CDR3 sequence: CASSLTREGGYTF. CDR3 DNA: TGTGCCAGCAGCTTGACTAGGGAAGGTGGCTACACCTTC.

This rearrangement joins TRBV7-8 to TRBJ1-1, with 7 bases that match TRBD1. The CDR3 covers 19 residues. The ends lost 2 bases at V and 0 bases at J; junction bases unmatched: 15. CDR1 SGHVS and CDR2 FQNEAQ come from the germline V gene. The CDR3 here is CASSLFERLQGGMNTEAFF. CDR3 DNA: TGTGCCAGCAGCTTATTCGAGCGGTTGCAGGGGGGTATGAACACTGAAGCTTTCTTT.

This clone appeared a single time. The chain employs TRBV29-1 and TRBJ2-3; no clear D. Germline V lookup: CDR1 SQVTM, CDR2 ANQGSEA. The V end lost 3 bases, the J end lost 3 bases, and 10 bases lay between the germline ends. This CDR3 spans 13 amino acids. The CDR3 spells CSVEAGPTDTQYF. In DNA, the CDR3 is TGCAGCGTTGAGGCAGGTCCGACAGATACGCAGTATTTT.

The CDR3 nucleotides are TGCGCCAGCAGCCCAGCGAACACCGGGGAGCTGTTTTTT. It specifies CASSPANTGELFF. The chain uses TRBV5-1 and TRBJ2-2; D remains unclear. V was shortened by 4 bases and J by 0 bases, with 4 bases between the two germline ends. The CDR3 is made up of 13 amino acids. CDR1 and CDR2 (germline): SGHRS, YFSETQ.